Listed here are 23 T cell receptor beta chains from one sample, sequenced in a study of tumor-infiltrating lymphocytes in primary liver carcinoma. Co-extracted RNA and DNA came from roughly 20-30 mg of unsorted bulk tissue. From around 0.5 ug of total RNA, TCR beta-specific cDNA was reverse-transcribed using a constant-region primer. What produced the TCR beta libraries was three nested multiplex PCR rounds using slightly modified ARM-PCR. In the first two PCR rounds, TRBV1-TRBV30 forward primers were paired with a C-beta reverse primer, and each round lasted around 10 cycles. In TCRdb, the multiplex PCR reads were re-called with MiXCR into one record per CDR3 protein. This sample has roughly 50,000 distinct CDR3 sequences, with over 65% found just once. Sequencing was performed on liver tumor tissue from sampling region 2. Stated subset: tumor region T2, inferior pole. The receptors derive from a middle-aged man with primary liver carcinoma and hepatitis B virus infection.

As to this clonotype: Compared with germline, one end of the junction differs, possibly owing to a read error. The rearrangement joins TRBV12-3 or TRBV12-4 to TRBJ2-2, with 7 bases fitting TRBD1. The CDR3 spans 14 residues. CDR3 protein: CVSTYTTGPRELFF. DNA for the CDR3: TGTGTCAGCACCTATACGACAGGGCCCAGGGAGTTGTTTTTT.

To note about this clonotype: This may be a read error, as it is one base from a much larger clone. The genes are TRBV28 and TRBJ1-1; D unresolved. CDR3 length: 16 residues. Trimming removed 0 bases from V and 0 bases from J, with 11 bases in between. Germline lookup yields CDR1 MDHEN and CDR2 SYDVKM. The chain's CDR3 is CASSLWSRGMNTEAFF. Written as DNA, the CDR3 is TGTGCCAGCAGTTTATGGTCCCGAGGGATGAACACTGAAGCTTTCTTT.

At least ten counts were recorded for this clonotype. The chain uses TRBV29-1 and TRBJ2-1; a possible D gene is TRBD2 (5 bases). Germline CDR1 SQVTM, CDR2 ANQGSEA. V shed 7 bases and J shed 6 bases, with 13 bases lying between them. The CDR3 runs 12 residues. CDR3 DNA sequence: TGCAGCGGGGAGCTGAATAGCAATGAGCAGTTCTTC. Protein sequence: CSGELNSNEQFF.

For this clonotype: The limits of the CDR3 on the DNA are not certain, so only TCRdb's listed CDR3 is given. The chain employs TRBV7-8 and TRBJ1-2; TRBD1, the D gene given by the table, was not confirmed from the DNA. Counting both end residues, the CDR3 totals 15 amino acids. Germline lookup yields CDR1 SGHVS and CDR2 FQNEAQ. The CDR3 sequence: CASSWRTGNHYGCTF.

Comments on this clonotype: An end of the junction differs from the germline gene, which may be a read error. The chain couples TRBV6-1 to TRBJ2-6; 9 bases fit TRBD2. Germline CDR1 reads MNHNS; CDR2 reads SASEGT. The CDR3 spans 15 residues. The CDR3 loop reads CASSLGGGGANLLTF. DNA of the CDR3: TGTGCCAGCAGTCTCGGTGGCGGGGGGGCCAACCTCCTTACTTTC.

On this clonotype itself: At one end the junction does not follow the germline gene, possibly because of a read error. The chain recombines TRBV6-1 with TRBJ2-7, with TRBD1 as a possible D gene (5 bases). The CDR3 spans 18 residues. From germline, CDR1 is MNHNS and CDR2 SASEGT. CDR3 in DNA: TGTGACAGCAGTGCTACAGGCGGCTGGCGCCTGACCTCCTACGAGCAATACTTC. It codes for CDSSATGGWRLTSYEQYF.

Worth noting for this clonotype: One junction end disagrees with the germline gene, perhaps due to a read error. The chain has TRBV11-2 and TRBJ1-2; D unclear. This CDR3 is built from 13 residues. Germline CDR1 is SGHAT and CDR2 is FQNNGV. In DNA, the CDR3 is TGTGCCAGCAGGTTAGTGGGGAACTACGGCTACACCTTC. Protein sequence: CASRLVGNYGYTF.

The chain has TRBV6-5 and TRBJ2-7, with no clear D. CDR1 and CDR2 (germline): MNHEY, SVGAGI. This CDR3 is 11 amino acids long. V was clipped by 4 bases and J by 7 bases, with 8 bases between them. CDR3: CASSCLREQYF. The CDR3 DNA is TGTGCCAGCAGTTGCTTGCGAGAGCAGTACTTC.

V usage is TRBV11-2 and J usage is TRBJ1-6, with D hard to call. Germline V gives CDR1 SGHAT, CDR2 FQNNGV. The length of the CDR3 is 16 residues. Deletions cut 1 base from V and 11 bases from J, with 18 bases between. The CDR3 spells CASSLGVSGESPPLHF. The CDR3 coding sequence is TGTGCCAGCAGCTTAGGGGTCTCCGGAGAAAGTCCACCCCTCCACTTT.

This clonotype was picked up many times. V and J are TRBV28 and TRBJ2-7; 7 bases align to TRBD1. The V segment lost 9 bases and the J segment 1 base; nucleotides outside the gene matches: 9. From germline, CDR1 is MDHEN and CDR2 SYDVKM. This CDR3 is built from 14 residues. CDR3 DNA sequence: TGTGCCAGTCACGGGGACAGCCGATCCTACGAGCAGTACTTC. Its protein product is CASHGDSRSYEQYF.

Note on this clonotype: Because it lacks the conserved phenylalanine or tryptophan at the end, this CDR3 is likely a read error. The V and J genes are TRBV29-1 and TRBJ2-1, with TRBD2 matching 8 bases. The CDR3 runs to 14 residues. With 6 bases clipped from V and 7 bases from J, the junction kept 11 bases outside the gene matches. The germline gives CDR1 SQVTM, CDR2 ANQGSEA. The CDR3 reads CSVLKAGGPNEQFS. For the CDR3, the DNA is TGCAGCGTCCTCAAGGCGGGAGGACCAAATGAGCAGTTCTCC.

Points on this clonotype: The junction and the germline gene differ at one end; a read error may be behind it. CDR3: CASGLDSTRRGATETFF. The CDR3 DNA is TGTGCCAGCGGCTTGGATAGTACGAGAAGGGGGGCCACTGAAACTTTCTTT. This chain links TRBV5-6 with TRBJ1-1; D possibly corresponds to TRBD1 (6 bases). CDR3 length: 17 amino acids. Germline lookup yields CDR1 SGHDT and CDR2 YYEEEE.

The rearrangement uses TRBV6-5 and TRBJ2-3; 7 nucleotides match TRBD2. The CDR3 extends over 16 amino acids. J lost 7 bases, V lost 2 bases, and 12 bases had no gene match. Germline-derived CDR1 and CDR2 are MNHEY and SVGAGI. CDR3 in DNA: TGTGCCAGCAGTTACAGACTGGGACGAGCGGGGCATACGCAGTATTTT. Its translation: CASSYRLGRAGHTQYF.

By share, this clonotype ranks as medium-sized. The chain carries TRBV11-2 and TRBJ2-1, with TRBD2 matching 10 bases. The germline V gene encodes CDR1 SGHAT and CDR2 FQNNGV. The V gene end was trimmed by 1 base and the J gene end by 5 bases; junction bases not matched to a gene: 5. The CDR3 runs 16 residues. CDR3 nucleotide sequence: TGTGCCAGCAGCTTAGGGCTAGCGGGAGACCACAATGAGCAGTTCTTC. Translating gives CASSLGLAGDHNEQFF.

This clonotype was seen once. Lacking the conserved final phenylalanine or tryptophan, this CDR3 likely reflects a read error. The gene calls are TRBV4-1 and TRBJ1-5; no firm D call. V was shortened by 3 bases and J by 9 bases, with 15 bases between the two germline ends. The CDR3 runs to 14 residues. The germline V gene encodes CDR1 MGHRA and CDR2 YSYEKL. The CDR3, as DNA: TGCGCCAGCAGCCACCGAGAGGGTCTAGGGCCCCAGCATTTA. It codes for CASSHREGLGPQHL.

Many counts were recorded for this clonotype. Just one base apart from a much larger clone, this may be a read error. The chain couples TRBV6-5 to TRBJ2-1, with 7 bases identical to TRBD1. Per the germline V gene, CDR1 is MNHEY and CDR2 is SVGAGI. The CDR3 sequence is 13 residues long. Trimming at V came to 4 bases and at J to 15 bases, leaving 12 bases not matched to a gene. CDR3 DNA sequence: TGTGCCAGCAGTTCGGGGACAGCCAGGAAGCGGTTCTTC. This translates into CASSSGTARKRFF.

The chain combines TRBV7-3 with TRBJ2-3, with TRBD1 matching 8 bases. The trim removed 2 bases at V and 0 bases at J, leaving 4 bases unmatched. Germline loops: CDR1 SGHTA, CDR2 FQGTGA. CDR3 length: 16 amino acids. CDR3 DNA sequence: TGTGCCAGCAGCTTAGCCGGGACAGGTAGCACAGATACGCAGTATTTT. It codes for CASSLAGTGSTDTQYF.

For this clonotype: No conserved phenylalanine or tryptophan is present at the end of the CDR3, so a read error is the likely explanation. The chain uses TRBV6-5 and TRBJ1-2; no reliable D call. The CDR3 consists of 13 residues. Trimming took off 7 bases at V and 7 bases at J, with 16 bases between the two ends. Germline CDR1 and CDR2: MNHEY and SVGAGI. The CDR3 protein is CASTREPRRGYTL. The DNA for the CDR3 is TGTGCCAGCACCAGAGAGCCGCGGCGTGGCTACACCTTG.

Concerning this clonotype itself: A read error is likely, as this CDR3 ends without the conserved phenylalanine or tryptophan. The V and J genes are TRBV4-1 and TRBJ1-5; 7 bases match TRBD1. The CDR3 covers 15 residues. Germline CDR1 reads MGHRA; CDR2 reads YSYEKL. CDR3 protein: CACRPGDRSNQPQHV. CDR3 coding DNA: TGTGCCTGCAGGCCCGGGGACAGAAGCAATCAGCCCCAGCATGTT.

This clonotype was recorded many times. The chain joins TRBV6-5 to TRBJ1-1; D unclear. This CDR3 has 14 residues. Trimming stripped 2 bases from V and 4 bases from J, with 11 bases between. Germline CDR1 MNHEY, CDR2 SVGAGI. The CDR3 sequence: CASSYRDRGTEAFF. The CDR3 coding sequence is TGTGCCAGCAGTTACCGAGACCGGGGCACTGAAGCTTTCTTT.

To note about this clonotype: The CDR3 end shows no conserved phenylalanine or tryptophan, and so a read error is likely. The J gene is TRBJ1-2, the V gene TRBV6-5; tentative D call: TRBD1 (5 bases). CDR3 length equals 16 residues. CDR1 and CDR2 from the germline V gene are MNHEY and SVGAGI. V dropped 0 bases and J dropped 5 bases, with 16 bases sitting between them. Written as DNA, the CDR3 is TGTGCCAGCAGTTACTCTGGGCAGGGCATTAGTTATGGCTACACCCTC. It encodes CASSYSGQGISYGYTL.

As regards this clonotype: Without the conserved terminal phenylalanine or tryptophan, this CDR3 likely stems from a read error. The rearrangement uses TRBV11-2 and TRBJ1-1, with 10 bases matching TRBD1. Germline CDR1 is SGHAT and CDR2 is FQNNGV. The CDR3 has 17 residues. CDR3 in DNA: TGTGGCAGCAGCCGAAGGGGGGGACAGGGGTTCGGCACTGAAGCTTTCTCT. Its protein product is CGSSRRGGQGFGTEAFS.

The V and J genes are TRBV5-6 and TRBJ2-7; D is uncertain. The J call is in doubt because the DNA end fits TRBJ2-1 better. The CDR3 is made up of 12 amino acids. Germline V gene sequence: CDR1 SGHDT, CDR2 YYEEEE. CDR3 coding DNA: TGTGCCAGCAGCATACATGCTAGTGAGCAGTTCTTC. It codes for CASSIHASEQFF.